Listed below are T cell receptor beta chains from one sample, sequenced in a study of blood T cell repertoires in COVID-19. The protocol was immunoSEQ multiplex PCR, while the TCRdb copy is restricted to in-frame clones and leaves out a portion. In the table there are around 80,000 clones, 75% to 85% of which are singletons. What was sequenced was peripheral blood. All receptors come from a human donor in a cohort sampled during active COVID-19. Both conserved end residues are part of each CDR3.

V gene	CDR3 protein
TRBV4-1	CASSQGSNEQFF
TRBV11-2	CASSLGQPNQPQHF
TRBV3-1/TRBV3-2	CASRPQGIHNTGELFF
TRBV5-1	CASSFRTSEDTQYF
TRBV3-1/TRBV3-2	CASSRDSMPNQPQHF
TRBV2	CASSPDRVNYGYTF
TRBV30	CAWEQGSYEQYF
TRBV12-3/TRBV12-4	CATDLGVGTEAFF
TRBV3-1/TRBV3-2	CASSQDGHRPYGYTF
TRBV25-1	CASSDPGTTSNYGYTF
TRBV30	CAWSVHRGNSPLHF
TRBV6-5	CASIGHANTEAFF
TRBV3-1/TRBV3-2	CASSHQTGELFF
TRBV4-1	CASERGQGANSPLHF
TRBV5-6	CASSPGGPGGGYTF
TRBV4-2	CASSQDGDRGPETQYF
TRBV6-5	CASSSGTGGHNEQFF
TRBV19	CASSPRTGDYGYTF
TRBV11-2	CASSLDYDRANTGELFF
TRBV12-5	CASAMRDTEAFF
TRBV18	CASSLQGNTEAFF
TRBV6-6	CASNPGLGSYEQYF
TRBV11-2	CASSRQGFLPNYNSPLHF
TRBV18	CASSPGADEQYF
TRBV30	CAWSYDRASEQYF
TRBV11-1	CASSYRTVRGLETQYF
TRBV4-2	CASSPGQASNKQYF
TRBV10-1	CASSDHRLNTGELFF
TRBV12-3/TRBV12-4	CASRRTETAEQYF
TRBV13	CASSRSPLQGMPLHF
TRBV15	CATSRDPDRFNTEAFF
TRBV7-2	CASTLRGETYGYTF